These 18 T cell receptor beta chains share one sample of origin, sequenced in a study of Graves' ophthalmopathy and Graves' hyperthyroidism. Amplification targeted the TCR beta CDR3 regions, with RNA transcripts as the source material. Second-round multiplex PCR followed a first-round RT-PCR using HTBI primers. TCRdb ran MiXCR on the multiplex PCR reads and lists one entry per CDR3 protein. This table has some 520,000 distinct CDR3 sequences, 13% to 15% appearing once. The sequencing sample was made of blood. Receptors were obtained from a woman in her 30s with Graves' ophthalmopathy.

This clonotype was counted ten times or more. The rearrangement joins TRBV6-5 to TRBJ2-7; 13 positions match TRBD2. The CDR3 extends over 14 amino acids. Germline V gene lookup returns CDR1 MNHEY and CDR2 SVGAGI. V lost 4 bases and J lost 3; bases outside the gene matches: 0. The CDR3 protein is CASSWTSGSYEQYF. The CDR3 DNA reads TGTGCCAGCAGTTGGACTAGCGGGAGCTACGAGCAGTACTTC.

This clonotype was seen many times. The chain is built from TRBV9 and TRBJ1-2; D unclear. Germline CDR1 SGDLS, CDR2 YYNGEE. V dropped 2 bases and J dropped 13 bases, with 15 bases sitting between them. The CDR3 is 12 residues long. In DNA, the CDR3 is TGTGCCAGCAGCGTGGGCAGCGCGAGGGTCACCTTC. Amino acid sequence: CASSVGSARVTF.

This clonotype occurred many times. The chain is built from TRBV19 and TRBJ1-2, with TRBD1 as a possible D gene (5 bases). From germline, CDR1 is LNHDA and CDR2 SQIVND (reference sequence). V shed 5 bases and J shed 1 base, with 14 bases lying between them. The CDR3 covers 15 residues. The CDR3: CASSPTATINYGYTF. In nucleotides, the CDR3 is TGTGCCAGTAGTCCGACAGCCACCATTAACTATGGCTACACCTTC.

This clonotype has ten or more counts. The chain employs TRBV2 and TRBJ2-7; the D is unclear. The CDR3 consists of 18 residues. The V gene lost 6 bases and the J gene lost 1 base, with 25 bases spanning the gap. Germline CDR1 and CDR2: SNHLY and FYNNEI. This CDR3 is CASSQNSEGSTLSYEQYF. The CDR3, as DNA: TGTGCCAGCAGCCAGAATTCTGAAGGGTCAACCCTTTCCTACGAGCAGTACTTC. Full variable domain (rest looked up from reference TRBV2 and TRBJ2-7): EPEVTQTPSHQVTQMGQEVILRCVPISNHLYFYWYRQILGQKVEFLVSFYNNEISEKSEIFDDQFSVERPDGSNFTLKIRSTKLEDSAMYFCASSQNSEGSTLSYEQYFGPGTRLTVT.

This clonotype was recorded many times. The J gene is TRBJ1-2, the V gene TRBV20-1; possibly TRBD1 for D (5 bases). The CDR3 consists of 13 residues. The germline gives CDR1 DFQATT, CDR2 SNEGSKA (reference sequence). V was clipped by 4 bases and J by 2 bases, with 11 bases between them. The CDR3 spells CSATDSTNYGYTF. The CDR3 coding sequence is TGCAGTGCTACAGACAGTACCAACTATGGCTACACCTTC.

This clonotype has only a few counts. The chain recombines TRBV5-1 with TRBJ2-7, with 8 nucleotides matching TRBD1. Unmatched junction bases numbered 4, after V lost 2 bases and J lost 0 bases. The germline V gene encodes CDR1 SGHRS and CDR2 YFSETQ. The CDR3 totals 15 residues. The chain's CDR3 is CASSFSGGDSYEQYF. The CDR3 DNA follows: TGCGCCAGCAGCTTCTCAGGGGGCGACTCCTACGAGCAGTACTTC.

This clonotype was seen only a few times. The V call is TRBV5-1, the J call TRBJ1-6; D gene ambiguous. Per germline, CDR1 SGHRS and CDR2 YFSETQ. V was clipped by 1 base and J by 3 bases, with 8 bases between them. The CDR3 extends over 15 amino acids. This CDR3 reads CASSLYRRYNSPLHF. The CDR3 DNA is TGCGCCAGCAGCTTGTACAGACGCTATAATTCACCCCTCCACTTT. Based on the CDR3 plus reference TRBV5-1 and TRBJ1-6, the full variable domain is KAGVTQTPRYLIKTRGQQVTLSCSPISGHRSVSWYQQTPGQGLQFLFEYFSETQRNKGNFPGRFSGRQFSNSRSEMNVSTLELGDSALYLCASSLYRRYNSPLHFGNGTRLTVT.

This clonotype has a count of ten or more. The chain links TRBV12-3 or TRBV12-4 to TRBJ2-5; D is unclear. The CDR3 consists of 12 residues. V was cut by 0 bases and J by 5 bases, with 4 bases left in between. The CDR3, as DNA: TGTGCCAGCAGTTTAGCATATGAGACCCAGTACTTC. Protein product: CASSLAYETQYF.

The sample holds many counts of this clonotype. This chain connects TRBV6-1 to TRBJ1-5; no clear D. Trimming left V 5 bases short and J 4 bases short, with 18 bases between. The CDR3 has 16 amino acids. In germline, CDR1 is MNHNS, CDR2 SASEGT. In DNA form, the CDR3 reads TGTGCCAGCAGTCCCATGATAGGGATTGGGAATCAGCCCCAGCATTTT. It specifies CASSPMIGIGNQPQHF.

This chain connects TRBV6-5 to TRBJ1-5; the D gene is possibly TRBD1 (5 bases). The germline V and J ends were trimmed by 0 bases and 4 bases, with 13 bases remaining between them. The length of the CDR3 is 16 residues. Germline V gene sequence: CDR1 MNHEY, CDR2 SVGAGI. The CDR3 reads CASSYSYDSQNQPQHF. In DNA, the CDR3 is TGTGCCAGCAGTTACTCTTACGACAGTCAGAATCAGCCCCAGCATTTT.

This clonotype has more than one count but fewer than ten. J is TRBJ1-1 and V is TRBV19, with a weak D call TRBD1 (6 bases). In germline, CDR1 is LNHDA, CDR2 SQIVND (reference sequence). The CDR3 loop spans 18 amino acids. Between the trimmed V and J ends, which lost 3 bases and 4 bases, there was a span of 24 bases. The CDR3 nucleotides read TGTGCCAGTAGTATGACGGGGGCAGATTTCATTCTAGGCACTGAAGCTTTCTTT. Translation gives CASSMTGADFILGTEAFF.

This clonotype was detected ten times or more. The rearrangement uses TRBV28 and TRBJ1-3; weak D call: TRBD1 (5 bases). CDR1 is MDHEN and CDR2 is SYDVKM in the germline V gene. V lost 5 bases to trimming and J lost 0 bases, with 14 bases between them. This CDR3 has 16 amino acids. CDR3 region: CASSGDGALSGNTIYF. The CDR3 DNA reads TGTGCCAGCAGTGGGGACGGGGCCCTCTCTGGAAACACCATATATTTT.

At least ten counts were recorded for this clonotype. The genes are TRBV19 and TRBJ1-3; D remains ambiguous. In germline, CDR1 is LNHDA, CDR2 SQIVND (reference sequence). V lost 2 bases, J lost 2 bases, and 10 bases lay in between. The length of the CDR3 is 15 residues. The CDR3 DNA is TGTGCCAGTAGTATAACGCAGGCGGCTGGAAACACCATATATTTT. This encodes CASSITQAAGNTIYF.

This clonotype was counted at least ten times. The gene calls are TRBV3-1 and TRBJ1-2; a weak D match, TRBD1 (6 bases). The CDR3 length is 13 residues. CDR1 and CDR2 (germline): LGHDT, YNNKEL (reference sequence). V lost 3 bases and J 8 bases, leaving 13 bases between the germline ends. DNA for the CDR3: TGTGCCAGCAGCCATAACAGGGCGTCCGGCTACACCTTC. Amino acid sequence: CASSHNRASGYTF.

About this clonotype itself: A single base separates this from a much larger clone, so it may be a read error. This chain's CDR3 is CASKPTGTGELFF. The CDR3, as DNA: TGTGCCAGCAAACCCACAGGGACCGGGGAGCTGTTTTTT. V and J are TRBV6-1 and TRBJ2-2; tentatively, D is TRBD1 (6 bases). Germline V gene data show CDR1 as MNHNS and CDR2 as SASEGT. V was trimmed by 7 bases and J by 5 bases, leaving 11 bases between them. There are 13 residues in the CDR3.

This clonotype was picked up many times. The rearrangement uses TRBV12-3 or TRBV12-4 and TRBJ1-2, with a weak D call TRBD1 (5 bases). The CDR3 has 15 amino acids. Trimming pared 2 bases from V and 8 bases from J, leaving 18 bases between. In DNA, the CDR3 is TGTGCCAGCAGTTTATCTGGGCAGGGTTTGGGGGGCTACACCTTC. This translates into CASSLSGQGLGGYTF.

This clonotype turned up a few times. The chain couples TRBV7-2 to TRBJ2-1; D possibly uses TRBD1 or TRBD2 (6 bases each). Trimming left V 2 bases short and J 3 bases short, with 11 bases between. Germline assignment: CDR1 SGHTA and CDR2 FQGNSA. The CDR3 runs 15 residues. The CDR3 here is CASSLRGDNYNEQFF. The CDR3 DNA follows: TGTGCCAGCAGCTTAAGGGGGGACAACTACAATGAGCAGTTCTTC.

This clonotype was recorded at least ten times. V and J are TRBV7-2 and TRBJ1-5; 8 positions agree with TRBD1. The CDR3 is made up of 15 amino acids. Losses at the gene ends were 5 bases for V and 7 bases for J; bases not matched to a gene: 10. The germline V gene has CDR1 SGHTA and CDR2 FQGNSA. The CDR3 DNA reads as TGTGCCAGCAGCCTCAGCGGTACAGGGGGACAGCCCCAGCATTTT. Protein: CASSLSGTGGQPQHF. Filled out from reference TRBV7-2 and TRBJ1-5, the complete variable domain reads GAGVSQSPSNKVTEKGKDVELRCDPISGHTALYWYRQSLGQGLEFLIYFQGNSAPDKSGLPSDRFSAERTGGSVSTLTIQRTQQEDSAVYLCASSLSGTGGQPQHFGDGTRLSIL.